This T cell receptor (beta chain) was recovered during a study of T cell repertoires in cytomegalovirus infection (dated by TCRdb to between 2017 and 2020). Regarding the research as a whole: Donor HLA type was relevant to the analysis, because carriage of CMV infection together with the matching HLA type was indicated by public TCR beta signatures. The paper's findings and limits, for the study overall: In both this cohort and an independent 352-donor cohort, the cumulative frequency of public TCR beta family members distinguished carriers of CMV infection plus the relevant HLA type. In the ex vivo response, HLA-C-restricted CMV-specific TCR beta clonotypes were dominant, and in two of eight donors the single most frequent clonotype came from this HLA-C-restricted group.

V lost 5 bases and J lost 0 bases, and the count of bases not matched to a germline gene is 2. The CDR3 spans 14 residues, from the cysteine through the phenylalanine. Only the CDR3 portion is preserved as DNA: 42 bases, with reading frame beginning at the first base. Reading the germline V gene gives CDR1 MNHEY and CDR2 SVGAGI. Ten or more counts support this clonotype. Its antigen is currently not known. One base away there is no much larger clone; base qualities are not given. Sequencing took place on an Illumina HiSeq 1500. The raw public data were reprocessed by TCRdb itself: fastp quality trimming at Q25, MiXCR clonotype calling, in-frame beta chains only. Records with the same CDR3 protein are collapsed into one entry carrying the most frequent genes and DNA. Here the sample has approximately 490,000 distinct CDR3 sequences; approximately 11% occur a single time. The ten largest make up 10% to 13% of the sample.

The chain is made from TRBV6-5 and TRBJ1-1; a stretch of 8 junction bases matches TRBD1. Sequencing was done on a sample of PBMCs. This sequence originates from a human donor in good health (CMV status not recorded). Some clones in this sample may be carry-over from other donors' samples. The nucleotide sequence is given as TGTGCCAGCAGTCACAGGGGGATGAACACTGAAGCTTTCTTT. Its coded protein is CASSHRGMNTEAFF.